A single sample gave rise to the 10 T cell receptor beta chains below, sequenced in a study of cytomegalovirus exposure and HLA in healthy donors. TCRdb keeps only in-frame clones here, not all; method: immunoSEQ multiplex PCR. The repertoire holds 40,000 to 55,000 clones, with 88% as singletons. Sequenced input: PBMCs. The receptors were gathered from a woman aged 30 to 39 in good health and CMV-seronegative.

This chain links TRBV10-3 with TRBJ2-1; TRBD2 matches at 7 bases. Germline CDR1 reads ENHRY; CDR2 reads SYGVKD. The CDR3 extends over 14 amino acids. The junction had 6 bases not matched to a gene; V was cut back by 6 bases and J by 4 bases. The CDR3 bases are TGTGCCATCAGCGTCAGGGAGGGGTACAATGAGCAGTTCTTC. The encoded protein is CAISVREGYNEQFF.

The V call is TRBV28, the J call TRBJ1-4; 7 nucleotides agree with TRBD1. J lost 4 bases, V lost 6 bases, and 8 bases had no gene match. Germline V lookup: CDR1 MDHEN, CDR2 SYDVKM. This CDR3 contains 15 residues. CDR3 amino acids: CASSLATGINEKLFF. Here the CDR3 DNA reads TGTGCCAGCAGCTTGGCGACAGGGATTAATGAAAAACTGTTTTTT. The full variable domain, completed using reference TRBV28 and TRBJ1-4, is DVKVTQSSRYLVKRTGEKVFLECVQDMDHENMFWYRQDPGLGLRLIYFSYDVKMKEKGDIPEGYSVSREKKERFSLILESASTNQTSMYLCASSLATGINEKLFFGSGTQLSVL.

The V and J genes are TRBV9 and TRBJ2-1; TRBD2 matches at 8 bases. From germline, CDR1 is SGDLS and CDR2 YYNGEE. There are 14 residues in the CDR3. The junction had 7 bases not matched to a gene; V was cut back by 3 bases and J by 8 bases. The CDR3 bases are TGTGCCAGCAGCGGGCGGACTAGCCCCCATGAGCAGTTCTTC. Its protein is CASSGRTSPHEQFF.

As to this clone: Relative to the germline gene, one junction end is altered; a read error may explain this. The J gene is TRBJ2-1, the V gene TRBV7-7; maybe TRBD2 (6 bases). Germline-derived CDR1 and CDR2 are SSHAT and FNYEAQ (reference sequence). The CDR3 spans 15 residues. This chain's CDR3 is CASSPRRELYNEQFF. CDR3 DNA: TGTGCTAGCAGCCCGAGGAGGGAACTCTACAATGAGCAGTTCTTC.

The chain carries TRBV7-2 and TRBJ2-1; 7 nucleotides align to TRBD1. V lost 5 bases, J lost 4 bases, and 14 bases stayed unmatched. The CDR3 length is 17 residues. The V gene's germline CDR1 is SGHTA and CDR2 FQGNSA. CDR3 DNA sequence: TGTGCCAGCAGCCTTCGTCCGGCCGGGACAGCTTACAATGAGCAGTTCTTC. Encoded protein: CASSLRPAGTAYNEQFF.

CDR3 sequence (DNA): TGTGCCAGCAGTTCGGTGCGGGGGCCCACCTACGAGCAGTACTTC. Translating gives CASSSVRGPTYEQYF. The rearrangement uses TRBV28 and TRBJ2-7, with D possibly TRBD2 on 7 matching bases. The CDR3 length is 15 residues. Looked up from germline, CDR1 is MDHEN and CDR2 is SYDVKM. Trimming shortened V by 4 bases and J by 2 bases, and 15 bases separated the two germline ends.

This rearrangement joins TRBV6-1 to TRBJ1-1; 10 positions match TRBD1. CDR1 is MNHNS, CDR2 SASEGT, per germline. The V segment lost 4 bases and the J segment 11 bases; nucleotides outside the gene matches: 7. CDR3 length equals 13 residues. In DNA, the CDR3 is TGTGCCAGCAGTGCAGGGACAGGGGCCGGCGCTTTCTTT. It codes for CASSAGTGAGAFF.

The rearrangement uses TRBV30 and TRBJ1-1; no reliable D call. Trimming removed 4 bases at V and 5 bases at J, with 5 bases between. From germline, CDR1 is GTSNPN and CDR2 SVGIG (reference sequence). The CDR3 runs to 10 residues. Here the CDR3 DNA reads TGTGCCTGGATCAGGACTGAAGCTTTCTTT. It specifies CAWIRTEAFF.

The V gene is TRBV18, the J gene TRBJ2-3; 10 bases line up with TRBD2. Germline-derived CDR1 and CDR2 are KGHSH and LQKENI. The CDR3 has 14 residues. V shed 3 bases and J 6 bases; nucleotides not matched to a gene: 3. CDR3 loop: CASSPASGGDTQYF. CDR3 sequence (DNA): TGTGCCAGCTCACCGGCTAGCGGGGGCGATACGCAGTATTTT.

This chain connects TRBV2 to TRBJ1-1; 7 bases align to TRBD1. Germline assignment: CDR1 SNHLY and CDR2 FYNNEI. This CDR3 is built from 13 residues. The ends lost 6 bases at V and 6 bases at J; junction bases unmatched: 7. The DNA of the CDR3 is TGTGCCAGCAGAAGACAGGGAGGCGCTGAAGCTTTCTTT. Protein sequence: CASRRQGGAEAFF.